This T cell receptor beta chain was obtained from a study of lymphopenia after photon versus proton radiotherapy. In the case of this clone: No antigen is known for it.

There are 13 residues in the CDR3. Trimming pared 2 bases from V and 2 bases from J, leaving 7 bases between. Germline V gene data show CDR1 as SGHRS and CDR2 as YFSETQ. Whole-study results and caveats: After lymphocyte nadir, photon-treated repertoires showed oligoclonal expansion, especially CD8+ Temra.

Sequencing used immunoSEQ multiplex PCR; TCRdb keeps in-frame clones, though not all of them. Counted here are over 50,000 clones, approximately 86% occurring once; the ten biggest clones make up about 2.3%. The sequenced sample was peripheral blood, obtained from a patient treated with photon-based radiotherapy. V and J are TRBV5-1 and TRBJ1-2; D unresolved. This TCR was recovered from a middle-aged man with gastric cancer. In DNA, the CDR3 is TGCGCCAGCAGCTTCGGCGGAAACTATGGCTACACCTTC. Its protein is CASSFGGNYGYTF. The full variable domain, completed using reference TRBV5-1 and TRBJ1-2, is KAGVTQTPRYLIKTRGQQVTLSCSPISGHRSVSWYQQTPGQGLQFLFEYFSETQRNKGNFPGRFSGRQFSNSRSEMNVSTLELGDSALYLCASSFGGNYGYTFGSGTRLTVV.